The 23 T cell receptor beta chains listed next were all sequenced from one sample in a study of shared clonotypes between healthy human individuals. Measured with immunoSEQ multiplex PCR; TCRdb has only the in-frame clones, and not every one. The sample lists roughly 110,000 clones; under 70% were seen once. The specimen sequenced was memory CD8+ T cells sorted from blood. Subset denoted: CD45RO+ cells pooled with CCR7-negative TemRA cells. These receptors came from a woman aged 25 to 39 in good health.

This chain joins TRBV7-8 and TRBJ2-7; TRBD2 agrees at 7 bases. V shed 1 base, J shed 2 bases, and the junction held 5 bases outside the gene matches. From germline, CDR1 is SGHVS and CDR2 FQNEAQ. This CDR3 region has 15 residues. CDR3: CASSLEAGSTYEQYF. Here the CDR3 DNA reads TGTGCCAGCAGCTTAGAAGCGGGGTCTACCTACGAGCAGTACTTC.

In its sample, this clone was seen a few times. This chain joins TRBV4-1 and TRBJ2-7, with D uncertain. CDR3 length: 13 residues. V lost 3 bases to trimming and J lost 0 bases, with 6 bases between them. The germline gives CDR1 MGHRA, CDR2 YSYEKL. The CDR3 reads CASSQSVSYEQYF. CDR3 nucleotides: TGCGCCAGCAGCCAGTCGGTCTCCTACGAGCAGTACTTC.

This clone was detected many times. The rearrangement links TRBV5-5 to TRBJ2-7, with D perhaps matching TRBD1 (5 bases). The germline V gene encodes CDR1 SGHKS and CDR2 YYEKEE (reference sequence). CDR3 length equals 13 residues. Trimming shortened V by 0 bases and J by 10 bases, and 14 bases separated the two germline ends. Here the CDR3 DNA reads TGTGCCAGCAGCTTGGGAGGTCCGCAGGGACAGTACTTC. As protein: CASSLGGPQGQYF. The whole variable domain, filled in from reference TRBV5-5 and TRBJ2-7, reads DAGVTQSPTHLIKTRGQQVTLRCSPISGHKSVSWYQQVLGQGPQFIFQYYEKEERGRGNFPDRFSARQFPNYSSELNVNALLLGDSALYLCASSLGGPQGQYFGPGTRLTVT.

The table lists this clone with many counts. The gene calls are TRBV6-5 and TRBJ2-3, with 13 bases that match TRBD2. The CDR3 is made up of 15 amino acids. Per the germline V gene, CDR1 is MNHEY and CDR2 is SVGAGI. With V trimmed by 4 bases and J by 6 bases, 4 bases remained unmatched. The CDR3 is CASSFPTSGRDTQYF. Written as DNA, the CDR3 is TGTGCCAGCAGTTTCCCGACTAGCGGGAGGGATACGCAGTATTTT.

The chain joins TRBV29-1 to TRBJ1-2; 8 bases are a match to TRBD1. Germline V CDR1 and CDR2: SQVTM, ANQGSEA. This CDR3 spans 14 amino acids. Unmatched junction bases numbered 7, after V lost 3 bases and J lost 4 bases. DNA for the CDR3: TGCAGCGTTGAGGAGGGGACAGGAGCCTATGGCTACACCTTC. Protein: CSVEEGTGAYGYTF.

V is TRBV4-1 and J is TRBJ1-5, with D unclear. The CDR3 sequence is 13 residues long. Deletions cut 3 bases from V and 8 bases from J, with 11 bases between. Per the germline V gene, CDR1 is MGHRA and CDR2 is YSYEKL. The CDR3 DNA reads TGCGCCAGCAGCCAGGGTCCTTTAGAGCCCCAGCATTTT. It yields the protein CASSQGPLEPQHF.

The chain carries TRBV7-9 and TRBJ1-1; weak D call: TRBD1 (5 bases). CDR1 and CDR2 (germline): SEHNR, FQNEAQ (reference sequence). Trimming left V 4 bases short and J 1 base short, with 16 bases between. This CDR3 is built from 16 residues. CDR3 bases: TGTGCCAGCAGCTCCCAACTCCGTGGGGGGAACACTGAAGCTTTCTTT. Protein: CASSSQLRGGNTEAFF.

In regard to this clone: In this CDR3 the conserved last residue, phenylalanine or tryptophan, is missing, so a read error is likely. The DNA is omitted, as the CDR3 cannot be located on it reliably, and the CDR3 follows TCRdb's listing. The chain recombines TRBV7-1 with TRBJ1-2. TRBV7-1 is identified as an open reading frame with a role that is uncertain. The CDR3 is 13 residues long, ends included. The CDR3 protein is CASSNLSHEGKTY.

The chain joins TRBV7-9 to TRBJ1-5; D is ambiguous. Germline V lookup: CDR1 SEHNR, CDR2 FQNEAQ (reference sequence). CDR3 length equals 15 residues. V was trimmed by 4 bases and J by 4 bases, leaving 14 bases between them. The CDR3 region has the DNA TGTGCCAGCAGCTCCACCTCTCCGGGGAATCAGCCCCAGCATTTT. It codes for CASSSTSPGNQPQHF.

The V call is TRBV10-3, the J call TRBJ2-3; TRBD2 agrees at 10 bases. J gave up 9 bases and V 8 bases, and 2 bases lay outside the gene matches. CDR1 and CDR2 from the germline V gene are ENHRY and SYGVKD. The CDR3 spans 11 residues. In nucleotides, the CDR3 is TGTGCCATCCTAGCGGGGGAAACGCAGTATTTT. This sequence encodes CAILAGETQYF.

This chain connects TRBV7-4 to TRBJ2-5; unclear D gene. The CDR3 loop spans 13 amino acids. Germline V gene lookup returns CDR1 SGHVT and CDR2 SQSDAQ. Trimming left V 5 bases short and J 11 bases short, with 18 bases between. Written as DNA, the CDR3 is TGTGCCAGCAGCCGTCGACTGAGTGCGGAGCAGTACTTC. Translation gives CASSRRLSAEQYF.

In DNA form, the CDR3 reads TGCGCCAGCAGCCAAGAAAGGCCACATAGCAATCAGCCCCAGCATTTT. As protein: CASSQERPHSNQPQHF. The J gene is TRBJ1-5, the V gene TRBV4-1; D remains unclear. Germline CDR1 MGHRA, CDR2 YSYEKL. The CDR3 sequence is 16 residues long. V lost 0 bases to trimming and J lost 0 bases, with 9 bases between them.

This chain links TRBV28 with TRBJ2-5; 8 nucleotides agree with TRBD2. Germline values: CDR1 MDHEN, CDR2 SYDVKM. This CDR3 has 14 residues. V dropped 3 bases and J dropped 9; count of bases not matched to a gene: 9. The CDR3 protein is CASSLTSEASSQYF. DNA for the CDR3: TGTGCCAGCAGTTTGACTAGCGAGGCGAGCTCCCAGTACTTC.

As regards this clone: In the same sample, other DNA sequences code for this CDR3. The V and J genes are TRBV6-5 and TRBJ2-2; D gene uncertain. Germline CDR1 and CDR2: MNHEY and SVGAGI. The CDR3 is 12 amino acids. The germline V and J ends were trimmed by 3 bases and 6 bases, with 5 bases remaining between them. CDR3 in DNA: TGTGCCAGCAGTTATGGGTCCGGGGAGCTGTTTTTT. This encodes CASSYGSGELFF.

J is TRBJ1-1 and V is TRBV5-1; the D gene is possibly TRBD1 (6 bases). The ends were cut back, 0 bases at V and 5 bases at J, with 14 bases in the middle. Germline assignment: CDR1 SGHRS and CDR2 YFSETQ. The CDR3 has 15 residues. Here the CDR3 DNA reads TGCGCCAGCAGCTTGGCCGGGGGGCCGGGGACTGAAGCTTTCTTT. Residues: CASSLAGGPGTEAFF.

This clone has just a few counts. V and J are TRBV7-9 and TRBJ2-7, with D hard to call. V was trimmed by 5 bases and J by 3 bases, leaving 14 bases between them. Germline V gives CDR1 SEHNR, CDR2 FQNEAQ (reference sequence). The CDR3 runs to 14 residues. The DNA for the CDR3 is TGTGCCAGCAGCGGGAACGAGAGAGTCTACGAGCAGTACTTC. Translated, it gives CASSGNERVYEQYF.

The CDR3 coding sequence is TGCAGCGTTTCCGGGACAGGGTACTACGAGCAGTACTTC. It codes for CSVSGTGYYEQYF. The chain employs TRBV29-1 and TRBJ2-7; 9 bases match TRBD1. Germline CDR1 and CDR2: SQVTM and ANQGSEA. After removal of 5 bases from V and 3 bases from J, the junction contained 5 bases not matched to a gene. The CDR3 totals 13 residues.

This chain uses TRBV4-2 with TRBJ2-5; D call uncertain. V was trimmed by 0 bases and J by 1 base, leaving 9 bases between them. CDR1 and CDR2 from the germline V gene are LGHNA and YNFKEQ. The CDR3 runs to 15 residues. Written as DNA, the CDR3 is TGTGCCAGCAGCCAAGATCGAGGCAGCCAAGAGACCCAGTACTTC. As protein: CASSQDRGSQETQYF.

The table lists this clone with a few counts. The chain joins TRBV7-6 to TRBJ2-3; D uncertain. V lost 0 bases and J 2 bases, leaving 3 bases between the germline ends. Germline CDR1 SGHVS, CDR2 FNYEAQ. This CDR3 is 13 amino acids long. The CDR3 reads CASSLAPTDTQYF. The CDR3 coding sequence is TGTGCCAGCAGCTTAGCGCCCACAGATACGCAGTATTTT.

The chain couples TRBV7-6 to TRBJ2-7; D remains ambiguous. The CDR3 length is 16 residues. Trimming removed 4 bases from V and 1 base from J, with 17 bases in between. CDR1 is SGHVS and CDR2 is FNYEAQ in the germline V gene. The CDR3 protein is CASSSSNRVGSYEQYF. The CDR3 DNA reads TGTGCCAGCAGCTCATCTAACCGGGTTGGGTCCTACGAGCAGTACTTC.

The rearrangement links TRBV29-1 to TRBJ1-1, with D possibly TRBD1 on 5 matching bases. With 0 bases removed from V and 5 bases from J, the gap between germline ends came to 13 bases. The germline CDR1 and CDR2 sequences are SQVTM and ANQGSEA. The CDR3 is 14 residues long. CDR3 nucleotide sequence: TGCAGCGTTGAAGATCCCGGGGCGGGAACTGAAGCTTTCTTT. Translation: CSVEDPGAGTEAFF.

V usage is TRBV7-8 and J usage is TRBJ1-2, with D possibly matching TRBD1 (6 bases). Trimming took off 2 bases at V and 2 bases at J, with 9 bases between the two ends. CDR1 is SGHVS and CDR2 is FQNEAQ in the germline V gene. CDR3 size: 14 residues. DNA for the CDR3: TGTGCCAGCAGCTTAAGCACAGGGAACTATGGCTACACCTTC. It translates to CASSLSTGNYGYTF. Filled out from reference TRBV7-8 and TRBJ1-2, the complete variable domain reads GAGVSQSPRYKVAKRGQDVALRCDPISGHVSLFWYQQALGQGPEFLTYFQNEAQLDKSGLPSDRFFAERPEGSVSTLKIQRTQQEDSAVYLCASSLSTGNYGYTFGSGTRLTVV.

The V gene is TRBV4-1, the J gene TRBJ2-7; D uncertain. Deletions cut 0 bases from V and 4 bases from J, with 13 bases between. This CDR3 comprises 15 residues. Per germline, CDR1 MGHRA and CDR2 YSYEKL. DNA for the CDR3: TGCGCCAGCAGCCAAGATCTCCTGGACCGGTACGAGCAGTACTTC. As protein: CASSQDLLDRYEQYF.